Following are 17 T cell receptor beta chains from one sample sequenced in a study of early T cells in non-severe SARS-CoV-2 infection. TCRdb redid the calling of the 5' RACE reads with MiXCR, one entry per CDR3 protein. The data contain about 110,000 distinct CDR3 sequences, about 12% of them singletons. The specimen was whole blood, collected at baseline. The source is an adult who was a healthcare worker with PCR-confirmed SARS-CoV-2 infection or an uninfected control (not recorded which).

The sample holds many counts of this clonotype. V usage is TRBV12-3 or TRBV12-4 and J usage is TRBJ2-3; weak D call: TRBD1 (7 bases). With 5 bases removed from V and 10 bases from J, the gap between germline ends came to 16 bases. The CDR3 has 13 amino acids. DNA for the CDR3: TGTGCCAGCAGTGGCGGGACAGTGGGATCGCAGTATTTT. It is translated as CASSGGTVGSQYF.

This chain joins TRBV19 and TRBJ1-5, with D possibly TRBD1 on 5 matching bases. The CDR3 is 14 residues long. Germline assignment: CDR1 LNHDA and CDR2 SQIVND (reference sequence). V was shortened by 4 bases and J by 1 base, with 8 bases between the two germline ends. The CDR3 spells CASSTQGSNQPQHF. DNA of the CDR3: TGTGCCAGTAGTACGCAGGGCAGCAATCAGCCCCAGCATTTT.

The rearrangement links TRBV2 to TRBJ2-2; unclear D gene. Trimming took off 5 bases at V and 6 bases at J, with 7 bases between the two ends. The CDR3 consists of 12 residues. Germline V gene data show CDR1 as SNHLY and CDR2 as FYNNEI. The DNA for the CDR3 is TGTGCCAGCAGTCTACCTCCCGGGGAGCTGTTTTTT. It codes for CASSLPPGELFF.

The CDR3 DNA is TGTGCCAGTAATTCACGACCTTGGACTAGCGACAATGAGCAGTTCTTC. Protein: CASNSRPWTSDNEQFF. The rearrangement uses TRBV19 and TRBJ2-1; 9 nucleotides line up with TRBD2. This CDR3 comprises 16 residues. Germline assignment: CDR1 LNHDA and CDR2 SQIVND (reference sequence). J was trimmed by 5 bases and V by 7 bases; bases with no gene match: 12.

The CDR3 DNA reads TGTGCCAGCAGCTTTCTCCTGTACAATGAGCAGTTCTTC. Translation: CASSFLLYNEQFF. The chain links TRBV11-2 to TRBJ2-1; D remains unclear. V lost 3 bases and J lost 4, with 7 bases in between. Germline lookup yields CDR1 SGHAT and CDR2 FQNNGV. The CDR3 contains 13 residues. The whole variable domain, filled in from reference TRBV11-2 and TRBJ2-1, reads EAGVAQSPRYKIIEKRQSVAFWCNPISGHATLYWYQQILGQGPKLLIQFQNNGVVDDSQLPKDRFSAERLKGVDSTLKIQPAKLEDSAVYLCASSFLLYNEQFFGPGTRLTVL.

This clonotype was counted a few times. CDR3: CSARDKGSLTLNYGYTF. CDR3 in DNA: TGCAGTGCTAGAGATAAGGGTTCTCTGACCCTTAACTATGGCTACACCTTC. V is TRBV20-1 and J is TRBJ1-2; D not resolved. The CDR3 is 17 amino acids. V was shortened by 0 bases and J by 1 base, with 18 bases between the two germline ends. Germline V gives CDR1 DFQATT, CDR2 SNEGSKA (reference sequence).

This clonotype was seen a few times. One end of the junction does not line up with germline, which may come from a read error. This chain links TRBV11-3 with TRBJ2-2; 7 bases fit TRBD1. Germline CDR1 and CDR2: SGHNT and YENEEA. The CDR3 sequence is 14 residues long. CDR3 protein: CAGRQGPLTGELFF. The CDR3 DNA sequence: TGTGCCGGCAGACAGGGTCCTCTCACCGGGGAGCTGTTTTTT.

In its sample, this clonotype was seen a few times. The chain links TRBV7-9 to TRBJ1-5, with D hard to call. Germline V gene sequence: CDR1 SEHNR, CDR2 FQNEAQ (reference sequence). This CDR3 region has 14 residues. Trimming stripped 1 base from V and 1 base from J, with 5 bases between. The CDR3 loop reads CASSLEASNQPQHF. In nucleotides, the CDR3 is TGTGCCAGCAGCTTAGAGGCGAGCAATCAGCCCCAGCATTTT. The variable domain in full, completed from reference TRBV7-9 and TRBJ1-5, reads DTGVSQNPRHKITKRGQNVTFRCDPISEHNRLYWYRQTLGQGPEFLTYFQNEAQLEKSRLLSDRFSAERPKGSFSTLEIQRTEQGDSAMYLCASSLEASNQPQHFGDGTRLSIL.

This clonotype was detected a few times. The chain is built from TRBV5-1 and TRBJ2-2; 8 positions agree with TRBD1. The CDR3 extends over 17 amino acids. From germline, CDR1 is SGHRS and CDR2 YFSETQ. V lost 4 bases, J lost 0 bases, and 8 bases stayed unmatched. The CDR3 spells CASSPGTGHSNTGELFF. Here the CDR3 DNA reads TGCGCCAGCAGCCCCGGGACAGGCCATTCGAACACCGGGGAGCTGTTTTTT.

This clonotype has just one count. The V and J genes are TRBV29-1 and TRBJ2-3; D may be TRBD1 (6 bases). Trimming removed 5 bases from V and 0 bases from J, with 12 bases in between. Germline CDR1 and CDR2: SQVTM and ANQGSEA. The CDR3 spans 14 residues. In DNA form, the CDR3 reads TGCAGCGTTCGGTACAGGGAAAGCACAGATACGCAGTATTTT. As protein: CSVRYRESTDTQYF.

This chain connects TRBV9 to TRBJ2-4; 8 nucleotides align to TRBD1. Germline lookup yields CDR1 SGDLS and CDR2 YYNGEE. J was trimmed by 8 bases and V by 0 bases; bases with no gene match: 1. The CDR3 loop spans 13 amino acids. CDR3 in amino acids: CASSVGQGYIQYF. In DNA form, the CDR3 reads TGTGCCAGCAGCGTAGGACAGGGGTACATTCAGTACTTC.

The rearrangement links TRBV4-2 to TRBJ2-6; D may be TRBD1 (6 bases). The germline gives CDR1 LGHNA, CDR2 YNFKEQ. CDR3 length: 17 amino acids. Trimming took 1 base from V and 4 from J, leaving 14 bases between them. The DNA of the CDR3 is TGTGCCAGCAGCCAAGGCTACAGGGTTTCCGGGGCCAACGTCCTGACTTTC. This codes for CASSQGYRVSGANVLTF.

A few counts support this clonotype. V and J are TRBV28 and TRBJ1-1; D might be TRBD1 (6 bases). CDR1 is MDHEN and CDR2 is SYDVKM in the germline V gene. V lost 2 bases and J 5 bases, leaving 12 bases between the germline ends. This CDR3 has 14 residues. CDR3 bases: TGTGCCAGCAGTTTAACAACAGGGTGGACTGAAGCTTTCTTT. Its translation: CASSLTTGWTEAFF.

A few counts support this clonotype. The chain links TRBV18 to TRBJ1-6; perhaps TRBD1 as D (6 bases). Per the germline V gene, CDR1 is KGHSH and CDR2 is LQKENI. V was cut by 6 bases and J by 10 bases, with 13 bases left in between. This CDR3 comprises 13 residues. The CDR3 DNA follows: TGTGCCAGCTCTTCGACAGGAGGATCACCCCTCCACTTT. This translates into CASSSTGGSPLHF.

The chain combines TRBV30 with TRBJ2-3; TRBD2 matches 10 bases. The germline CDR1 and CDR2 sequences are GTSNPN and SVGIG (reference sequence). V lost 1 base, J lost 4 bases, and 5 bases stayed unmatched. This CDR3 has 15 residues. Here the CDR3 reads CAWSESLAGADTQYF. The CDR3 DNA follows: TGTGCCTGGAGTGAGAGCCTAGCGGGAGCAGATACGCAGTATTTT.

This clonotype was seen a handful of times. This rearrangement joins TRBV20-1 to TRBJ2-2; 13 bases line up with TRBD2. Germline V gives CDR1 DFQATT, CDR2 SNEGSKA (reference sequence). V shed 2 bases and J 6 bases; nucleotides not matched to a gene: 9. The CDR3 length is 17 residues. The CDR3 DNA reads as TGCAGTGCTAGACCCTCCGGACTAGCGGGAGCCCCCGGGGAGCTGTTTTTT. Translating gives CSARPSGLAGAPGELFF.

The chain carries TRBV7-2 and TRBJ2-3; D is uncertain. This CDR3 is built from 12 residues. The germline V gene encodes CDR1 SGHTA and CDR2 FQGNSA. With 2 bases removed from V and 6 bases from J, the gap between germline ends came to 6 bases. The CDR3 coding sequence is TGTGCCAGCAGCTTATATCGTGATACGCAGTATTTT. Amino acid sequence: CASSLYRDTQYF.